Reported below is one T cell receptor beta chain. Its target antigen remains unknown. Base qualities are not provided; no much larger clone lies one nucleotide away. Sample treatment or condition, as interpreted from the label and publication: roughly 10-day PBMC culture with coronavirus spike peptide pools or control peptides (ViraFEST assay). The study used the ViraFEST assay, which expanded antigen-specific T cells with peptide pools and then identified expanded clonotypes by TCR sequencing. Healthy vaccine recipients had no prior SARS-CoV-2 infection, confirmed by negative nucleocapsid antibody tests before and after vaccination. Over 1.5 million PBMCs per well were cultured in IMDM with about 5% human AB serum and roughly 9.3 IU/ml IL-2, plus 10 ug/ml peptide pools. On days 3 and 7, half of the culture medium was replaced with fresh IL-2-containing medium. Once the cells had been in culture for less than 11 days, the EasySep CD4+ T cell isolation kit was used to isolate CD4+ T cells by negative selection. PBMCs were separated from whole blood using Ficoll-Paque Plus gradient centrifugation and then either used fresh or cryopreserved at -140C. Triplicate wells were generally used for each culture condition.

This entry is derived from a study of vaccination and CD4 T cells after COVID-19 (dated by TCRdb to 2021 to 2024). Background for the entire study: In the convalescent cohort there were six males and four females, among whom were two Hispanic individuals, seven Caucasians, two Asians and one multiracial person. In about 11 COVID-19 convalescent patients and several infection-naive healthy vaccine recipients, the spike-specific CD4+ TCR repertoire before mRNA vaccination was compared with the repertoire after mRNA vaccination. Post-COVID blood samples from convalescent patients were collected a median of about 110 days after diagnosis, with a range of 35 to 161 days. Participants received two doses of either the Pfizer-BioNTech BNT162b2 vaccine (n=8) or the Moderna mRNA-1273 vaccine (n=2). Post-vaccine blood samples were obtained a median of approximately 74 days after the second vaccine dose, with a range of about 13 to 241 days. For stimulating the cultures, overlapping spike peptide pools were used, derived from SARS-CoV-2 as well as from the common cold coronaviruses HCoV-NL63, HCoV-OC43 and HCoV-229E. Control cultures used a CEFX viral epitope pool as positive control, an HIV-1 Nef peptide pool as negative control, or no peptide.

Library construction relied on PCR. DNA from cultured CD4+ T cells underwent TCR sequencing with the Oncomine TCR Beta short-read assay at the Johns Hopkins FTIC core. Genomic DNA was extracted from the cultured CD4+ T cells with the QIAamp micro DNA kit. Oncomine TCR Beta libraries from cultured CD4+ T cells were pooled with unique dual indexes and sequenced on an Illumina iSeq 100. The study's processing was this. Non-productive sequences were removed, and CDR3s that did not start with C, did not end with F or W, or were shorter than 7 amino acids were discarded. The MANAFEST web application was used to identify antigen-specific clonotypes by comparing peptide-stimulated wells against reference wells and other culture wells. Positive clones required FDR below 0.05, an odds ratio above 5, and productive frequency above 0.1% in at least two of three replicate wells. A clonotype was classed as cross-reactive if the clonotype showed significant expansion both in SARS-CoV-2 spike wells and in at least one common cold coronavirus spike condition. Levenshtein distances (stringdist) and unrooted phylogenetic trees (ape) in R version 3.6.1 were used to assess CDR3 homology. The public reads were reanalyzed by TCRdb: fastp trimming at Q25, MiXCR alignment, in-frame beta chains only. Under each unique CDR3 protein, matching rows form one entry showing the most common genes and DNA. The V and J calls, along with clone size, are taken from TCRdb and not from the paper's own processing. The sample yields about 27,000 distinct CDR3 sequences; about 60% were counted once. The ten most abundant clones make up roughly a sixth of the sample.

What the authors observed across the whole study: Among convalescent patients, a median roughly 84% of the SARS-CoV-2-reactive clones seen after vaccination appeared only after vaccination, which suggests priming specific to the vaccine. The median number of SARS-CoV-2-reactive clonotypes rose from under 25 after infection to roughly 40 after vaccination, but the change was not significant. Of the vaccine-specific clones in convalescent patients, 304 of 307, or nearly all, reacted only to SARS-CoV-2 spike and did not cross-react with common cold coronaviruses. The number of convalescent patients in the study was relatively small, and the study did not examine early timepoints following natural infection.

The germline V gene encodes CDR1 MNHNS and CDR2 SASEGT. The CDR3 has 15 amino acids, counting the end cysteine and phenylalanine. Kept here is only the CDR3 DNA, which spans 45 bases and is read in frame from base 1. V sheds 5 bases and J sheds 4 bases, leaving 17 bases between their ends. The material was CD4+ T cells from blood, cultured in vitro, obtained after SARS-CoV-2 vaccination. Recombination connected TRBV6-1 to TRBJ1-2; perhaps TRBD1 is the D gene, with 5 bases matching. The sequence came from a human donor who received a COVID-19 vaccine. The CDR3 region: CASSKYRDGTYGYTF. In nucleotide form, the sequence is TGTGCCAGCAGTAAATACCGGGACGGAACCTATGGCTACACCTTC.